This TCR beta chain stems from a study of tumor-infiltrating lymphocytes in localized non-small cell lung cancer. On the study more broadly: The cohort mixed smokers and never-smokers, several histologies, and some post-neoadjuvant-chemotherapy samples. General study points: IM1 and IM2 tumors showed no difference in T-cell fraction.

In germline, CDR1 is GTSNPN, CDR2 SVGIG (reference sequence). The V end was cut by 2 bases, the J end by 0 bases, with 10 bases between. The CDR3 sequence is 15 residues long. Concerning this clone itself: Its antigen remains unknown.

Measured with immunoSEQ multiplex PCR; TCRdb has only the in-frame clones, and not every one. The sample has some 7,100 clones; around 78% are singletons. This clonotype originated in a human donor with non-small cell lung cancer. The chain carries TRBV30 and TRBJ2-2; D might be TRBD2 (6 bases). Sequencing was performed on uninvolved lung tissue not adjacent to the tumor. CDR3 protein: CAWSSGTPNTGELFF. The CDR3, as DNA: TGTGCCTGGAGTTCCGGGACTCCGAACACCGGGGAGCTGTTTTTT.